The 6 T cell receptor beta chains in this list originate from one sample, sequenced in a study of blood T cell repertoires in COVID-19. Sequenced by immunoSEQ multiplex PCR; TCRdb stores in-frame clones only, minus some. This table has 85,000 or so clones, approximately 81% appearing once. Material for sequencing was peripheral blood. These receptors were taken from a man older than 75 with acute or convalescent COVID-19.

This rearrangement joins TRBV6-4 to TRBJ1-1; 8 bases map to TRBD1. Germline V lookup: CDR1 MRHNA, CDR2 SNTAGT. The CDR3 has 13 residues. With 3 bases clipped from V and 5 bases from J, the junction kept 2 bases outside the gene matches. This CDR3 reads CASSEQGGTEAFF. The DNA for the CDR3 is TGTGCCAGCAGTGAACAGGGGGGGACTGAAGCTTTCTTT.

The gene calls are TRBV5-1 and TRBJ2-7; 8 bases are a match to TRBD1. Germline lookup yields CDR1 SGHRS and CDR2 YFSETQ. The CDR3 runs 13 residues. V dropped 7 bases and J dropped 5; count of bases not matched to a gene: 8. DNA for the CDR3: TGCGCCAGCCACCAGACAGGGGTTAACGAGCAGTACTTC. This gives the protein CASHQTGVNEQYF.

This clone has a single count. J is TRBJ2-7 and V is TRBV19; the match to TRBD1 covers 9 bases. This CDR3 is 16 amino acids long. In germline, CDR1 is LNHDA, CDR2 SQIVND (reference sequence). V dropped 4 bases and J dropped 4; count of bases not matched to a gene: 11. In DNA form, the CDR3 reads TGTGCCAGTAGTAGTGGGTCGGGGACAGGGACTTACGAGCAGTACTTC. Its protein is CASSSGSGTGTYEQYF.

V and J are TRBV15 and TRBJ1-2; 8 bases match TRBD1. CDR3 size: 15 residues. Per germline, CDR1 LNHNV and CDR2 YYDKDF (reference sequence). J gave up 4 bases and V 5 bases, and 9 bases lay outside the gene matches. In DNA form, the CDR3 reads TGTGCCACCAGCCTGGACAGGGCCCACTTCTATGGCTACACCTTC. This sequence encodes CATSLDRAHFYGYTF.

The V and J genes are TRBV6-5 and TRBJ1-5; 10 bases line up with TRBD1. After removal of 7 bases from V and 7 bases from J, the junction contained 10 bases not matched to a gene. CDR1 and CDR2 from the germline V gene are MNHEY and SVGAGI. This CDR3 has 15 residues. The CDR3 region has the DNA TGTGCCAGCAAATTAACCGGGACAGGGGAACAGCCCCAGCATTTT. Protein product: CASKLTGTGEQPQHF.

This chain uses TRBV30 with TRBJ1-6; possible D gene TRBD1, 5 bases. Trimming took 7 bases from V and 8 from J, leaving 15 bases between them. The germline CDR1 and CDR2 sequences are GTSNPN and SVGIG (reference sequence). The length of the CDR3 is 13 residues. The CDR3 nucleotides are TGTGCCTTTTCCGGGACTGGGTATTCACCCCTCCACTTT. This translates into CAFSGTGYSPLHF.